This TCR beta chain stems from a study of blood T cell repertoires in COVID-19. Sequencing used immunoSEQ multiplex PCR; TCRdb keeps in-frame clones, though not all of them. The sample has about 130,000 clones, around 81% seen once; the top ten hold about a sixth. Germline CDR1 is SNHLY and CDR2 is FYNNEI. This CDR3 has 12 residues. The V segment lost 6 bases and the J segment 2 bases; nucleotides outside the gene matches: 1. The sample comprised peripheral blood. The chain recombines TRBV2 with TRBJ2-7; 7 bases line up with TRBD1. This TCR came from a man between 25 and 39 years old with COVID-19, enrolled during active disease. DNA of the CDR3: TGTGCCAGCAGAGGGACAGCCTACGAGCAGTACTTC. It encodes CASRGTAYEQYF.